These 28 T cell receptor beta chains share one sample of origin, sequenced in a study of cytomegalovirus exposure and HLA in healthy donors. Both 60 Vbeta primers and 13 Jbeta primers went into the PCR. This table comes from immunoSEQ multiplex PCR, and its TCRdb copy is limited to in-frame clones, with some not included. The table records about 150,000 clones, 85% of them present only once. Sequences were obtained from PBMCs. The origin of the receptors is a boy younger than 10 in good health and CMV-seronegative.

The gene calls are TRBV30 and TRBJ1-1; TRBD1 matches 7 bases. CDR1 and CDR2 (germline): GTSNPN, SVGIG (reference sequence). The length of the CDR3 is 12 residues. Trimming removed 5 bases from V and 6 bases from J; junction bases left unmatched: 6. CDR3 nucleotide sequence: TGTGCCTGGGACATGGGACAGCCTGAAGCTTTCTTT. It specifies CAWDMGQPEAFF. The complete variable domain, with remaining parts taken from reference TRBV30 and TRBJ1-1, reads SQTIHQWPATLVQPVGSPLSLECTVEGTSNPNLYWYRQAAGRGLQLLFYSVGIGQISSEVPQNLSASRPQDRQFILSSKKLLLSDSGFYLCAWDMGQPEAFFGQGTRLTVV.

The CDR3 sequence: CASRVHPSGNRTGELFF. As DNA, the CDR3 is TGCGCCAGCAGAGTCCACCCGAGCGGCAACCGCACCGGGGAGCTGTTTTTT. This rearrangement joins TRBV5-1 to TRBJ2-2; a possible D gene is TRBD2 (5 bases). The V gene lost 5 bases and the J gene lost 4 bases, with 21 bases spanning the gap. CDR1 and CDR2 (germline): SGHRS, YFSETQ. This CDR3 region has 17 residues.

This clone was seen once. This chain links TRBV5-1 with TRBJ2-2, with 10 bases identical to TRBD2. V was pared by 3 bases and J by 4 bases, with 12 bases of the junction left unmatched. This CDR3 is built from 18 residues. The germline CDR1 and CDR2 sequences are SGHRS and YFSETQ. The CDR3 sequence: CASSSSGSGGTFTGELFF. DNA for the CDR3: TGCGCCAGCAGCTCCTCGGGTAGCGGGGGGACCTTCACCGGGGAGCTGTTTTTT. Complete variable domain (other parts from reference TRBV5-1 and TRBJ2-2): KAGVTQTPRYLIKTRGQQVTLSCSPISGHRSVSWYQQTPGQGLQFLFEYFSETQRNKGNFPGRFSGRQFSNSRSEMNVSTLELGDSALYLCASSSSGSGGTFTGELFFGEGSRLTVL.

This clone came up once. The chain employs TRBV27 and TRBJ2-1, with TRBD2 matching 13 bases. CDR1 and CDR2 from the germline V gene are MNHEY and SMNVEV (reference sequence). V dropped 7 bases and J dropped 0; count of bases not matched to a gene: 3. The CDR3 totals 16 residues. The CDR3 protein is CASKLAGGSSYNEQFF. In nucleotides, the CDR3 is TGTGCCAGCAAACTAGCGGGAGGGAGCTCCTACAATGAGCAGTTCTTC.

This chain links TRBV5-8 with TRBJ2-1; no firm D call. Trimming took off 9 bases at V and 2 bases at J, with 12 bases between the two ends. The CDR3 contains 13 residues. Germline values: CDR1 SGHTS, CDR2 YDEGEE. The CDR3 DNA follows: TGTGCCACCCTCCCACGCGCCTACAATGAGCAGTTCTTC. Its translation is CATLPRAYNEQFF.

V usage is TRBV19 and J usage is TRBJ2-5; tentatively, D is TRBD2 (5 bases). V lost 5 bases and J lost 5, with 21 bases in between. The germline V gene has CDR1 LNHDA and CDR2 SQIVND (reference sequence). The CDR3 contains 16 residues. The CDR3 DNA follows: TGTGCCAGTAGTGCCACCGGGAAGGTCCATGGGGAGACCCAGTACTTC. This encodes CASSATGKVHGETQYF. Combining the CDR3 with reference TRBV19 and TRBJ2-5 gives the whole variable domain DGGITQSPKYLFRKEGQNVTLSCEQNLNHDAMYWYRQDPGQGLRLIYYSQIVNDFQKGDIAEGYSVSREKKESFPLTVTSAQKNPTAFYLCASSATGKVHGETQYFGPGTRLLVL.

V and J are TRBV6-1 and TRBJ2-1, with D possibly TRBD2 on 7 matching bases. This CDR3 spans 14 amino acids. Trimming cost V 7 bases and J 2 bases, with 12 bases left between them. The germline gives CDR1 MNHNS, CDR2 SASEGT. CDR3 in amino acids: CASTRRGPYNEQFF. CDR3 bases: TGTGCCAGCACGAGGCGGGGGCCCTACAATGAGCAGTTCTTC.

This chain uses TRBV19 with TRBJ2-7, with 7 positions matching TRBD1. The CDR3 runs to 15 residues. The ends lost 5 bases at V and 10 bases at J; junction bases unmatched: 17. The germline gives CDR1 LNHDA, CDR2 SQIVND (reference sequence). The CDR3 sequence: CASSPPPETGSIQYF. The DNA of the CDR3 is TGTGCCAGTAGTCCGCCACCGGAGACAGGGTCTATTCAGTACTTC.

The chain links TRBV19 to TRBJ2-5; 8 nucleotides align to TRBD2. CDR1 LNHDA and CDR2 SQIVND come from the germline V gene (reference sequence). The CDR3 is 14 residues long. V shed 9 bases and J 4 bases; nucleotides not matched to a gene: 10. The DNA of the CDR3 is TGTGCCAGCACCGGGGGGGCGGGAGGAGAGACCCAGTACTTC. It yields the protein CASTGGAGGETQYF.

V gene TRBV6-1 combines with J gene TRBJ2-7, with 10 bases aligning to TRBD1. The CDR3 length is 16 residues. J gave up 2 bases and V 2 bases, and 6 bases lay outside the gene matches. The germline CDR1 and CDR2 sequences are MNHNS and SASEGT. CDR3 sequence: CASSELGTGATYEQYV. Written as DNA, the CDR3 is TGTGCCAGCAGTGAACTCGGGACAGGGGCTACCTACGAGCAGTACGTC.

The chain recombines TRBV28 with TRBJ2-5, with 11 bases aligning to TRBD2. V lost 8 bases to trimming and J lost 0 bases; unmatched junction nucleotides: 5. The CDR3 runs 15 residues. Germline CDR1 is MDHEN and CDR2 is SYDVKM. The CDR3 loop is CASHSGLADQETQYF. The CDR3, as DNA: TGTGCCAGCCATTCGGGACTAGCGGACCAAGAGACCCAGTACTTC.

This chain uses TRBV6-5 with TRBJ2-7, with 7 bases identical to TRBD1. The CDR3 runs 14 residues. Germline CDR1 is MNHEY and CDR2 is SVGAGI. The J segment lost 1 base and the V segment lost 6 bases, leaving 6 bases of the junction unmatched. CDR3 sequence reads: CASSKRQGSYEQYF. CDR3 nucleotides: TGTGCCAGCAGCAAACGACAGGGTTCCTACGAGCAGTACTTC.

The rearrangement links TRBV10-2 to TRBJ1-1, with D tentatively TRBD1 (5 bases). The V gene lost 10 bases and the J gene lost 1 base, with 13 bases spanning the gap. CDR1 WSHSY and CDR2 SAAADI come from the germline V gene. CDR3 length: 13 amino acids. The CDR3 nucleotides are TGCGCCACCTCACTCGGGGGGAACACTGAAGCTTTCTTT. It codes for CATSLGGNTEAFF.

The chain carries TRBV19 and TRBJ1-5; D is unclear. CDR1 and CDR2 from the germline V gene are LNHDA and SQIVND (reference sequence). The CDR3 has 15 amino acids. Trimming pared 3 bases from V and 0 bases from J, leaving 9 bases between. CDR3 coding DNA: TGTGCCAGTAGTATTTCCCAGAATAGCAATCAGCCCCAGCATTTT. This codes for CASSISQNSNQPQHF.

Concerning this clone: Compared with germline, one end of the junction differs, possibly owing to a read error. This chain joins TRBV28 and TRBJ1-5; tentative D call: TRBD1 (6 bases). The germline CDR1 and CDR2 sequences are MDHEN and SYDVKM. This CDR3 is 12 amino acids long. The CDR3 sequence: CASSTERQAGTF. CDR3 nucleotide sequence: TGTGCCAGCAGTACAGAGAGACAGGCCGGAACATTT.

The CDR3: CASSEGLITGELFF. The CDR3 DNA follows: TGCGCCAGCAGTGAGGGGCTCATCACCGGGGAGCTGTTTTTT. The chain joins TRBV10-1 to TRBJ2-2; D not certain. With 2 bases removed from V and 4 bases from J, the gap between germline ends came to 8 bases. The germline gives CDR1 WNHNN, CDR2 SYGVQD (reference sequence). This CDR3 spans 14 amino acids.

This clone was picked up one time. The rearrangement links TRBV5-6 to TRBJ1-2; the D gene is possibly TRBD1 (5 bases). V shed 1 base and J shed 2 bases, with 6 bases lying between them. The CDR3 contains 13 residues. The germline V gene has CDR1 SGHDT and CDR2 YYEEEE. CDR3 residues: CASSLNRNYGYTF. Here the CDR3 DNA reads TGTGCCAGCAGCTTGAACAGGAACTATGGCTACACCTTC.

To note about this clone: The junction shows a germline mismatch at one end, possibly a read error. The chain is built from TRBV11-2 and TRBJ2-1; TRBD1 matches at 10 bases. The CDR3 is made up of 15 amino acids. CDR1 is SGHAT, CDR2 FQNNGV, per germline. The CDR3 DNA reads TGTGCCAGCAGGCTGACAGGGGGCGATTCCAATCAGCAGTTCTTC. This gives the protein CASRLTGGDSNQQFF.

J is TRBJ2-7 and V is TRBV6-1; 8 bases agree with TRBD1. J lost 5 bases, V lost 4 bases, and 10 bases had no gene match. From germline, CDR1 is MNHNS and CDR2 SASEGT. The length of the CDR3 is 15 residues. The CDR3 spells CASSVDRGSPNEQYF. The CDR3 DNA reads TGTGCCAGCAGTGTTGACAGGGGCTCCCCTAACGAGCAGTACTTC.

The chain is built from TRBV7-9 and TRBJ2-3; weak D call: TRBD1 (6 bases). This CDR3 comprises 16 residues. Between the trimmed V and J ends, which lost 4 bases and 0 bases, there was a span of 14 bases. Germline assignment: CDR1 SEHNR and CDR2 FQNEAQ (reference sequence). CDR3 sequence: CASSSTWTASTDTQYF. Here the CDR3 DNA reads TGTGCCAGCAGCTCCACCTGGACAGCTAGCACAGATACGCAGTATTTT.

The rearrangement uses TRBV6-4 and TRBJ2-5, with 12 bases matching TRBD2. In germline, CDR1 is MRHNA, CDR2 SNTAGT. CDR3 length: 15 residues. The J segment lost 4 bases and the V segment lost 6 bases, leaving 6 bases of the junction unmatched. The CDR3 DNA sequence: TGTGCCAGCAGCCGACTAGCGGGGGAAGGAGAGACCCAGTACTTC. It specifies CASSRLAGEGETQYF.

With regard to this clone: Other DNA sequences in this sample translate to the same CDR3. The V call is TRBV6-1, the J call TRBJ2-3; D is uncertain. There are 15 residues in the CDR3. Deletions cut 7 bases from V and 0 bases from J, with 14 bases between. In germline, CDR1 is MNHNS, CDR2 SASEGT. CDR3 loop: CASTSRSSSTDTQYF. The DNA for the CDR3 is TGTGCCAGCACTTCGAGGAGCTCTAGCACAGATACGCAGTATTTT.

This clone has a single count. This chain uses TRBV29-1 with TRBJ1-2; D is perhaps TRBD1 (5 bases). V was trimmed by 5 bases and J by 8 bases, leaving 9 bases between them. Germline CDR1 and CDR2: SQVTM and ANQGSEA. The CDR3 loop spans 10 amino acids. CDR3 in amino acids: CSVPGSGYTF. The CDR3 DNA follows: TGCAGCGTTCCAGGGTCCGGCTACACCTTC. Full variable domain (remainder filled in from reference TRBV29-1 and TRBJ1-2): SAVISQKPSRDICQRGTSLTIQCQVDSQVTMMFWYRQQPGQSLTLIATANQGSEATYESGFVIDKFPISRPNLTFSTLTVSNMSPEDSSIYLCSVPGSGYTFGSGTRLTVV.

The rearrangement joins TRBV5-1 to TRBJ2-7, with TRBD1 matching over 11 bases. The CDR3 consists of 17 residues. Germline V gives CDR1 SGHRS, CDR2 YFSETQ. V was pared by 6 bases and J by 2 bases, with 13 bases of the junction left unmatched. The CDR3 region has the DNA TGCGCCAGCACGGGAATGGTTAGGACAGGGGGCACCTACGAGCAGTACTTC. Amino acid sequence: CASTGMVRTGGTYEQYF.

This chain uses TRBV6-5 with TRBJ2-1; tentative D call: TRBD1 (5 bases). Germline lookup yields CDR1 MNHEY and CDR2 SVGAGI. V lost 2 bases and J lost 7, with 12 bases in between. This CDR3 is built from 14 residues. The CDR3 loop reads CASSYGLGLNEQFF. CDR3 nucleotide sequence: TGTGCCAGCAGTTACGGGCTGGGGCTTAATGAGCAGTTCTTC.

V gene TRBV7-8 combines with J gene TRBJ1-3; the D is unclear. The V and J ends lost 5 bases and 0 bases respectively, with 11 bases between them. CDR3 length: 15 residues. CDR1 and CDR2 from the germline V gene are SGHVS and FQNEAQ. DNA for the CDR3: TGTGCCAGCAGCACCCGACTTAGCTCTGGAAACACCATATATTTT. This gives the protein CASSTRLSSGNTIYF.

The CDR3 DNA is TGTGCCAGCAGCGCAGGACAGGGGGCGGGGGGGGCCAACGTCCTGACTTTC. Protein: CASSAGQGAGGANVLTF. J is TRBJ2-6 and V is TRBV5-4, with 11 bases fitting TRBD1. The germline gives CDR1 SGHNT, CDR2 YYREEE (reference sequence). The CDR3 runs 17 residues. J was trimmed by 4 bases and V by 4 bases; bases with no gene match: 7.

This chain uses TRBV18 with TRBJ1-1, with TRBD1 matching over 8 bases. The CDR3 consists of 16 residues. Trimming at V came to 4 bases and at J to 3 bases, leaving 10 bases not matched to a gene. Germline values: CDR1 KGHSH, CDR2 LQKENI. CDR3: CASSLLSGGADTEAFF. CDR3 nucleotides: TGTGCCAGCTCACTACTGTCAGGGGGCGCCGACACTGAAGCTTTCTTT. Full variable domain (outside the CDR3, taken from reference TRBV18 and TRBJ1-1): NAGVMQNPRHLVRRRGQEARLRCSPMKGHSHVYWYRQLPEEGLKFMVYLQKENIIDESGMPKERFSAEFPKEGPSILRIQQVVRGDSAAYFCASSLLSGGADTEAFFGQGTRLTVV.